The T cell receptor (beta chain) described here comes from a study of neoadjuvant anti-PD-1 for oral cavity cancer. Study-level background: Patients mostly received three to four biweekly nivolumab doses at 3 mg/kg before surgery. Non-progressing patients received a fourth nivolumab dose near day 43, then surgery on days 50-56.

Specified time point: after neoadjuvant nivolumab, at surgical resection. Overall study findings and caveats: PBMC Gini-index clonality exceeded responders' in non-responders post-nivolumab.

Sequencing was performed with immunoSEQ multiplex PCR; in TCRdb, only in-frame clones are kept and a portion is missing. This sample has approximately 15,000 clones, with 60% to 75% found just once. Comment on this clone: What it binds is not known.

The TCR was taken from a person aged 35-79 years with oral cavity squamous cell carcinoma. Sequencing used PBMCs, obtained after nivolumab (anti-PD-1) treatment.

The chain's CDR3 is CASSWGTKTDTQYF. In nucleotides, the CDR3 is TGTGCCAGCAGCTGGGGGACTAAAACAGATACGCAGTATTTT. The chain carries TRBV5-5 and TRBJ2-3; 7 bases agree with TRBD2. J gave up 3 bases and V 3 bases, and 4 bases lay outside the gene matches. Germline CDR1 is SGHKS and CDR2 is YYEKEE (reference sequence). CDR3 length: 14 amino acids.